This T cell receptor beta chain comes out of a study of cytomegalovirus exposure and HLA in healthy donors. Study-wide findings and caveats: There were some public TCRs occurring in many donors, but most TCR sequences were rare. HLA restriction was apparent for most CMV-associated TCR beta chains in a later analysis.

Use of 60 Vbeta and 13 Jbeta primers characterized the PCR. Sequenced by immunoSEQ multiplex PCR; TCRdb stores in-frame clones only, minus some. The data show roughly 170,000 clones, with approximately 82% seen just once and under 2.5% held by the top ten. The CDR3 sequence is 16 residues long. V lost 5 bases and J lost 6, with 23 bases in between. Per the germline V gene, CDR1 is SGHVS and CDR2 is FQNEAQ. About this clone: Its antigen is unidentified.

V is TRBV7-8 and J is TRBJ2-7; possible D gene TRBD2, 6 bases. Sequencing was done on a sample of PBMCs. The source is a woman in her twenties or thirties in good health and CMV-seronegative. CDR3 region: CASSRVYLAPSFEQYF. In DNA, the CDR3 is TGTGCCAGCAGCCGCGTTTATCTAGCGCCGTCGTTCGAGCAGTACTTC. The whole variable domain, remainder taken from reference TRBV7-8 and TRBJ2-7, is GAGVSQSPRYKVAKRGQDVALRCDPISGHVSLFWYQQALGQGPEFLTYFQNEAQLDKSGLPSDRFFAERPEGSVSTLKIQRTQQEDSAVYLCASSRVYLAPSFEQYFGPGTRLTVT.